The TCR beta chain under discussion was sequenced for a study of T cell responses to AZD1222 COVID-19 vaccine. Study-wide results and limits: Regions left unmutated in variants are reportedly the target of nearly half of spike-specific TCRs.

Germline V gene sequence: CDR1 SGHTA, CDR2 FQGNSA. The V and J ends lost 3 bases and 6 bases respectively, with 9 bases between them. CDR3 length: 12 amino acids. Comment on this clone: Its antigen is undetermined.

The assay was immunoSEQ multiplex PCR, and TCRdb's table has in-frame clones only and misses some. The sample records 140,000 to 150,000 clones, 85% to 95% being singletons. This chain connects TRBV7-2 to TRBJ2-7; D is undetermined. The TCR was taken from an adult who had recovered from COVID-19. The input for sequencing was peripheral blood, taken after recovery from COVID-19. For the CDR3, the DNA is TGTGCCAGCAGCTTTGCCCCCAGCGAGCAGTACTTC. Translated: CASSFAPSEQYF.